Below, 14 T cell receptor beta chains from the same sample are listed, as sequenced in a study of high-grade serous ovarian cancer treatment subgroups. Tumor samples were taken before definitive surgery or chemotherapy. TCRdb's copy holds only in-frame clones and misses some; the assay was immunoSEQ multiplex PCR. Of several thousand clones listed, roughly 75% were seen once; the top ten hold around 5%. The sequenced sample was tumor tissue. The source is a human patient with high-grade serous ovarian cancer.

The table lists this clone with a few counts. This chain connects TRBV7-9 to TRBJ1-2; TRBD1 might be the D (6 bases). Trimming removed 2 bases at V and 3 bases at J, with 13 bases between. CDR1 is SEHNR, CDR2 FQNEAQ, per germline (reference sequence). The CDR3 runs 15 residues. CDR3 in DNA: TGTGCCAGCAGCTTACTCGCAGGGGACCACTATGGCTACACCTTC. Protein sequence: CASSLLAGDHYGYTF. Drawing the rest from reference TRBV7-9 and TRBJ1-2, the complete variable domain is DTGVSQNPRHKITKRGQNVTFRCDPISEHNRLYWYRQTLGQGPEFLTYFQNEAQLEKSRLLSDRFSAERPKGSFSTLEIQRTEQGDSAMYLCASSLLAGDHYGYTFGSGTRLTVV.

The chain couples TRBV7-9 to TRBJ1-1, with D unclear. Trimming pared 5 bases from V and 4 bases from J, leaving 8 bases between. The germline V gene has CDR1 SEHNR and CDR2 FQNEAQ (reference sequence). The CDR3 sequence is 12 residues long. CDR3 bases: TGTGCCAGCAGCCGGGAGGGCACTGAAGCTTTCTTT. The encoded protein is CASSREGTEAFF.

The chain has TRBV5-4 and TRBJ1-2; D uncertain. This CDR3 has 16 amino acids. Germline V gene data show CDR1 as SGHNT and CDR2 as YYREEE (reference sequence). Trimming took off 0 bases at V and 4 bases at J, with 16 bases between the two ends. The CDR3 DNA reads TGTGCCAGCAGCTTGGGCGCCGGGGTAGAGATCTATGGCTACACCTTC. This gives the protein CASSLGAGVEIYGYTF.

The rearrangement uses TRBV7-6 and TRBJ2-2; D is possibly TRBD1 or TRBD2 (6 bases each). CDR1 SGHVS and CDR2 FNYEAQ come from the germline V gene. The CDR3 covers 16 residues. Trimming removed 1 base from V and 4 bases from J, with 13 bases in between. The CDR3 region is CASSLGGGRGTGELFF. The DNA for the CDR3 is TGTGCCAGCAGCTTAGGAGGGGGGCGAGGCACCGGGGAGCTGTTTTTT.

V and J are TRBV7-8 and TRBJ2-3, with no clear D. Trimming took 2 bases from V and 2 from J, leaving 5 bases between them. The V gene's germline CDR1 is SGHVS and CDR2 FQNEAQ. CDR3 length: 13 amino acids. The CDR3 coding sequence is TGTGCCAGCAGCTTACTTCACACAGATACGCAGTATTTT. Translating it yields CASSLLHTDTQYF.

The table lists this clone with a few counts. The rearrangement uses TRBV6-4 and TRBJ2-5; unclear D gene. Germline CDR1 MRHNA, CDR2 SNTAGT. This CDR3 has 13 residues. Trimming pared 5 bases from V and 4 bases from J, leaving 11 bases between. CDR3 amino acids: CASSLDHGETQYF. As DNA, the CDR3 is TGTGCCAGCAGTCTCGATCACGGAGAGACCCAGTACTTC.

The rearrangement joins TRBV15 to TRBJ2-3; D gene ambiguous. This CDR3 spans 16 amino acids. Trimming stripped 3 bases from V and 0 bases from J, with 13 bases between. CDR1 is LNHNV, CDR2 YYDKDF, per germline (reference sequence). The CDR3 bases are TGTGCCACCAGCAGCCGGATCGTCACTAGCACAGATACGCAGTATTTT. It is translated as CATSSRIVTSTDTQYF. The whole variable domain, remainder taken from reference TRBV15 and TRBJ2-3, is DAMVIQNPRYQVTQFGKPVTLSCSQTLNHNVMYWYQQKSSQAPKLLFHYYDKDFNNEADTPDNFQSRRPNTSFCFLDIRSPGLGDTAMYLCATSSRIVTSTDTQYFGPGTRLTVL.

Written as DNA, the CDR3 is TGTGCCAGCAGCCAGGGGAGGCACGAGCAGTACGTC. Protein product: CASSQGRHEQYV. The genes are TRBV28 and TRBJ2-7; either TRBD1 or TRBD2 may supply D (6 bases each). The V gene lost 6 bases and the J gene lost 5 bases, with 11 bases spanning the gap. Germline V gives CDR1 MDHEN, CDR2 SYDVKM. CDR3 length: 12 residues.

This clone is categorized as large. CDR3: CATRGQGNTEAFF. CDR3 nucleotide sequence: TGTGCCACTAGGGGACAGGGGAACACTGAAGCTTTCTTT. The gene calls are TRBV10-3 and TRBJ1-1; 9 bases align to TRBD1. CDR1 ENHRY and CDR2 SYGVKD come from the germline V gene. The V and J ends lost 10 bases and 1 base, in that order; junction bases with no gene match: 4. This CDR3 comprises 13 residues.

The chain links TRBV11-2 to TRBJ1-2, with D uncertain. V was trimmed by 0 bases and J by 1 base, leaving 12 bases between them. The germline gives CDR1 SGHAT, CDR2 FQNNGV. The CDR3 contains 16 residues. Written as DNA, the CDR3 is TGTGCCAGCAGCTTAGATAATCCAGCTTTTAACTATGGCTACACCTTC. Translation: CASSLDNPAFNYGYTF.

The chain carries TRBV5-1 and TRBJ2-3; 13 bases are a match to TRBD2. Germline assignment: CDR1 SGHRS and CDR2 YFSETQ. The V gene end was trimmed by 6 bases and the J gene end by 2 bases; junction bases not matched to a gene: 9. The CDR3 totals 17 residues. The CDR3 DNA reads as TGCGCCAGCAAAAGGACTAGCGGGGGCCAAACCACAGATACGCAGTATTTT. It translates to CASKRTSGGQTTDTQYF.

In DNA form, the CDR3 reads TGTGCCAGCAGCTTAGAAGTTGGCGATTACGAGCAGTACGTC. Its translation: CASSLEVGDYEQYV. The chain combines TRBV11-2 with TRBJ2-7; no clear D. The CDR3 spans 14 residues. Trimming stripped 0 bases from V and 4 bases from J, with 10 bases between. CDR1 SGHAT and CDR2 FQNNGV come from the germline V gene.

This clone has a single count. The rearrangement links TRBV7-9 to TRBJ1-2, with unresolved D. The CDR3 runs to 14 residues. Trimming removed 1 base at V and 7 bases at J, with 13 bases between. Germline loops: CDR1 SEHNR, CDR2 FQNEAQ (reference sequence). The CDR3 loop is CASSLEARTTGYTF. The CDR3 nucleotides are TGTGCCAGCAGCTTAGAGGCGAGGACGACTGGCTACACCTTC.

The chain carries TRBV6-6 and TRBJ1-1, with 7 bases aligning to TRBD1. Germline V gives CDR1 MNHNY, CDR2 SVGAGI (reference sequence). The CDR3 covers 16 residues. Trimming at V came to 4 bases and at J to 5 bases, leaving 13 bases not matched to a gene. CDR3 sequence reads: CASSWGAGRGRTEAFF. CDR3 nucleotides: TGTGCCAGCAGTTGGGGAGCAGGGAGGGGGCGAACTGAAGCTTTCTTT.